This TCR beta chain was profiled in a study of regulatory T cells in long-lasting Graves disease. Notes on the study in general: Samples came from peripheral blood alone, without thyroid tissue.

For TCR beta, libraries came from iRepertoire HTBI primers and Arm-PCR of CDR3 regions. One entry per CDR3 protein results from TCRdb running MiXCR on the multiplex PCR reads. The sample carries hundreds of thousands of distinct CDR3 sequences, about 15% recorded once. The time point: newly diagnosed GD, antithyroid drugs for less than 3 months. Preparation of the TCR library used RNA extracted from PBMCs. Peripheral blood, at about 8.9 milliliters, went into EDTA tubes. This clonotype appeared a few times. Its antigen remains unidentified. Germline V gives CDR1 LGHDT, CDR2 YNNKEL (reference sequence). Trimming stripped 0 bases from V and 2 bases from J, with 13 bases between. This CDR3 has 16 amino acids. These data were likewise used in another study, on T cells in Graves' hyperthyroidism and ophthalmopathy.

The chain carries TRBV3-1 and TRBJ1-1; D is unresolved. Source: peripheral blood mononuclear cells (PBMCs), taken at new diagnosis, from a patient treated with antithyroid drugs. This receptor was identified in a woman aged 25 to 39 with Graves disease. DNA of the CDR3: TGTGCCAGCAGCCAAGAAGATCGGATTTTAAACACTGAAGCTTTCTTT. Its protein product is CASSQEDRILNTEAFF.